The 12 T cell receptor beta chains below come from one sample, sequenced in a study of blood T cell repertoires in COVID-19. Only in-frame clones appear in the TCRdb table, and some are missing; sequencing was by immunoSEQ multiplex PCR. The profile shows over 55,000 clones, 83% of them singletons. Sequencing used peripheral blood. These receptors all stem from a man aged 50 to 60 with COVID-19, enrolled during active disease.

This clone was counted only a few times. The genes are TRBV11-2 and TRBJ1-1; the D is unclear. The CDR3 contains 12 residues. Trimming removed 4 bases from V and 5 bases from J, with 8 bases in between. The V gene's germline CDR1 is SGHAT and CDR2 FQNNGV. The CDR3 DNA sequence: TGTGCCAGCAGCTCTATGCGGACTGAAGCTTTCTTT. Translation gives CASSSMRTEAFF.

As regards this clone: Germline is not matched at one junction end, which may reflect a read error. V and J are TRBV4-1 and TRBJ2-3; 8 bases match TRBD2. The germline CDR1 and CDR2 sequences are MGHRA and YSYEKL. The CDR3 is 16 amino acids. The CDR3 nucleotides read TGCGCCCGCAGCCCCGGGGGGGGGATTGGCACAGATACGCAGTATTTT. It yields the protein CARSPGGGIGTDTQYF.

The rearrangement links TRBV2 to TRBJ2-3; TRBD2 is a possible D gene (6 bases). The V gene lost 6 bases and the J gene lost 6 bases, with 10 bases spanning the gap. The CDR3 loop spans 12 amino acids. CDR1 is SNHLY and CDR2 is FYNNEI in the germline V gene. Written as DNA, the CDR3 is TGTGCCAGCAGGATTGGGGGGGATACGCAGTATTTT. Protein sequence: CASRIGGDTQYF.

This clone has a single count. The rearrangement uses TRBV4-2 and TRBJ2-1; 7 positions agree with TRBD1. The CDR3 loop spans 14 amino acids. The junction had 4 bases not matched to a gene; V was cut back by 4 bases and J by 4 bases. From germline, CDR1 is LGHNA and CDR2 YNFKEQ. CDR3 nucleotide sequence: TGTGCCAGCAGCCTTTCGGACAGGTACAATGAGCAGTTCTTC. Residues: CASSLSDRYNEQFF.

The chain employs TRBV7-2 and TRBJ1-2; D perhaps matches TRBD1 (5 bases). Trimming shortened V by 1 base and J by 0 bases, and 6 bases separated the two germline ends. The CDR3 runs to 14 residues. Germline values: CDR1 SGHTA, CDR2 FQGNSA. In nucleotides, the CDR3 is TGTGCCAGCAGCTTAGGGGGCACTAACTATGGCTACACCTTC. It specifies CASSLGGTNYGYTF.

The genes are TRBV4-3 and TRBJ2-1, with 9 bases lining up with TRBD2. Unmatched junction bases numbered 6, after V lost 3 bases and J lost 6 bases. Per the germline V gene, CDR1 is LGHNA and CDR2 is YSLEER. The CDR3 loop spans 15 amino acids. This CDR3 is CASSQTLAGTNEQFF. CDR3 in DNA: TGCGCCAGCAGCCAGACCCTAGCGGGGACCAATGAGCAGTTCTTC.

V usage is TRBV5-6 and J usage is TRBJ1-2; TRBD1 aligns across 7 bases. CDR3 length: 12 amino acids. Per germline, CDR1 SGHDT and CDR2 YYEEEE. V dropped 4 bases and J dropped 8; count of bases not matched to a gene: 5. This CDR3 is CASSDRDKGYTF. CDR3 bases: TGTGCCAGCAGCGACAGGGATAAAGGCTACACCTTC.

The DNA of the CDR3 is TGCAGTGCTAGTGTACTAGCGGGAGAGGCTTCTAGCACAGATACGCAGTATTTT. It encodes CSASVLAGEASSTDTQYF. The chain employs TRBV20-1 and TRBJ2-3; TRBD2 aligns across 11 bases. V was pared by 3 bases and J by 0 bases, with 11 bases of the junction left unmatched. This CDR3 spans 18 amino acids. The V gene's germline CDR1 is DFQATT and CDR2 SNEGSKA (reference sequence).

This chain uses TRBV6-6 with TRBJ2-1; the D gene is possibly TRBD2 (6 bases). This CDR3 region has 15 residues. Germline loops: CDR1 MNHNY, CDR2 SVGAGI (reference sequence). V dropped 0 bases and J dropped 8 bases, with 14 bases sitting between them. Here the CDR3 reads CASSYSSGRGDEQFF. CDR3 bases: TGTGCCAGCAGTTACTCCTCCGGGAGAGGAGATGAGCAGTTCTTC.

The rearrangement uses TRBV24-1 and TRBJ1-2, with D uncertain. Deletions cut 10 bases from V and 7 bases from J, with 12 bases between. Germline CDR1 is KGHDR and CDR2 is SFDVKD. This CDR3 region has 11 residues. Here the CDR3 reads CATGTTGGYTF. In nucleotides, the CDR3 is TGTGCCACAGGCACGACTGGTGGCTACACCTTC.

This chain uses TRBV5-4 with TRBJ2-7; 13 bases fit TRBD2. The germline gives CDR1 SGHNT, CDR2 YYREEE (reference sequence). The ends lost 4 bases at V and 2 bases at J; junction bases unmatched: 3. This CDR3 comprises 15 residues. The DNA of the CDR3 is TGTGCCAGCAGCCCGGGACTAGCGGGGACCTACGAGCAGTACTTC. Its protein product is CASSPGLAGTYEQYF.

The table lists this clone with a few counts. This sequence joins TRBV7-8 and TRBJ2-1; weak D call: TRBD1 (5 bases). Trimming left V 8 bases short and J 5 bases short, with 16 bases between. The CDR3 loop spans 14 amino acids. Germline assignment: CDR1 SGHVS and CDR2 FQNEAQ. The CDR3 reads CASQQGTLHNEQFF. In nucleotides, the CDR3 is TGTGCCAGCCAGCAGGGCACTCTCCACAATGAGCAGTTCTTC.